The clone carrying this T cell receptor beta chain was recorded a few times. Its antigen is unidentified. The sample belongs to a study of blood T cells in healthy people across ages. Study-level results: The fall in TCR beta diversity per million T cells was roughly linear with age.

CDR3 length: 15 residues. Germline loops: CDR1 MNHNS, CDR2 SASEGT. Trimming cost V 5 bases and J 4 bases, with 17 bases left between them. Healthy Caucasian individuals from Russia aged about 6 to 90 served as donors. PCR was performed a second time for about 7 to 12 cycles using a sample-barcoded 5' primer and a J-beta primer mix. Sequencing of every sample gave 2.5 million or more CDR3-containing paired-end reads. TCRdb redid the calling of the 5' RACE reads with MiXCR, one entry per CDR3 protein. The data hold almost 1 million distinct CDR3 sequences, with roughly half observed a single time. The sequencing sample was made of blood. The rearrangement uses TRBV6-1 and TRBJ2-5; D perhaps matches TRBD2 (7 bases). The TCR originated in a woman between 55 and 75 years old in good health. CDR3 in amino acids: CASSLTRGAGETQYF. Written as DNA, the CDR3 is TGTGCCAGCAGTCTCACACGGGGGGCTGGAGAGACCCAGTACTTC.